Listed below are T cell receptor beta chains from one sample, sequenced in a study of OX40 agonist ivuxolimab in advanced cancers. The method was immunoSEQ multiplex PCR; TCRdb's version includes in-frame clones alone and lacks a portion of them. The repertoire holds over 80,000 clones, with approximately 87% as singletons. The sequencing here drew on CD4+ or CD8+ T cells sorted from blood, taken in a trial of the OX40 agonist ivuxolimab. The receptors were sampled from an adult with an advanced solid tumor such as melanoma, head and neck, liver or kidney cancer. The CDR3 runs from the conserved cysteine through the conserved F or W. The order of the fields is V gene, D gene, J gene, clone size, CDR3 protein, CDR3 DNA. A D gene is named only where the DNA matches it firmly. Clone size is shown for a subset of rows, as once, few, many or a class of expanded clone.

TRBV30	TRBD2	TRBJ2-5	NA	CAWRGFGGTGEQYF	TGTGCCTGGAGAGGGTTCGGGGGGACTGGGGAGCAGTACTTC
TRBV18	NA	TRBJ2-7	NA	CASSPPEGLSYEQYF	TGTGCCAGCTCACCACCAGAGGGATTATCCTACGAGCAGTACTTC
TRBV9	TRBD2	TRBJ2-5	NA	CASSALSLGLAEQETQYF	TGTGCCAGCAGCGCTCTTTCGTTGGGACTAGCGGAACAAGAGACCCAGTACTTC
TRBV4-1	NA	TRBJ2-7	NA	CASSQGTPYEQYF	TGCGCCAGCAGCCAAGGGACTCCCTACGAGCAGTACTTC
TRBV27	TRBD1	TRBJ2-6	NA	CASSWTGPSGANVLTF	TGTGCCAGCAGTTGGACAGGCCCCTCTGGGGCCAACGTCCTGACTTTC
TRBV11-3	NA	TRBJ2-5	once	CASRPFQQGNQETQYF	TGTGCCAGCAGACCCTTCCAACAGGGAAATCAAGAGACCCAGTACTTC
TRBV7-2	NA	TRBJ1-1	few	CASSLGQLNTEAFF	TGTGCCAGCAGCTTAGGACAGCTTAACACTGAAGCTTTCTTT
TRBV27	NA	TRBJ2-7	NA	CASSLPGTDTYEQYF	TGTGCCAGCAGTTTACCCGGGACGGACACCTACGAGCAGTACTTC
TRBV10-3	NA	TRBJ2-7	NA	CAISESETLRYEQYF	TGTGCCATCAGTGAGTCAGAAACCCTCCGCTACGAGCAGTACTTC
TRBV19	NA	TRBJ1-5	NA	CASPTRGTNQPQHF	TGTGCCAGCCCTACACGGGGGACCAATCAGCCCCAGCATTTT
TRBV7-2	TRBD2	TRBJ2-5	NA	CASSLLAGGEETQYF	TGTGCCAGCAGCTTACTAGCGGGGGGGGAAGAGACCCAGTACTTC
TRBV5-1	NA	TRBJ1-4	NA	CASSYEYGARGLFF	TGCGCCAGCAGCTACGAATACGGGGCGAGGGGCCTGTTTTTT
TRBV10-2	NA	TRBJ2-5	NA	CASSESAFDQGTQYF	TGCGCCAGCAGTGAGTCTGCCTTTGATCAAGGGACCCAGTACTTC
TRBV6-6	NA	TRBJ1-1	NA	CASIGTSNTEAFF	TGTGCCAGCATCGGGACATCGAACACTGAAGCTTTCTTT
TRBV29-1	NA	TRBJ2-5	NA	CSVGGWLRGTQETQYF	TGCAGCGTTGGAGGGTGGCTTAGAGGTACCCAAGAGACCCAGTACTTC
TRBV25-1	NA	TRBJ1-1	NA	CASSVRSGFNTEAFF	TGTGCCAGCAGTGTCCGATCAGGGTTTAACACTGAAGCTTTCTTT
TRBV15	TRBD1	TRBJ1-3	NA	CATSRVDRGLSGNTIYF	TGTGCCACCAGCAGGGTGGACAGGGGGTTGTCTGGAAACACCATATATTTT
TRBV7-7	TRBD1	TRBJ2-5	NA	CASGTGAETQYF	TGTGCTAGCGGGACAGGGGCGGAGACCCAGTACTTC
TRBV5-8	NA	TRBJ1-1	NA	CASSTITGTQNTEAFF	TGTGCCAGCAGCACGATAACCGGGACACAGAACACTGAAGCTTTCTTT
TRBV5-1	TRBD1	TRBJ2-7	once	CASRLRDSSYEQYF	TGCGCCAGCAGACTCCGGGACAGCTCCTACGAGCAGTACTTC
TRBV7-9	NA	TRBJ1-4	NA	CASSGEGGKGEKLFF	TGTGCCAGCAGCGGAGAGGGGGGAAAGGGTGAAAAACTGTTTTTT
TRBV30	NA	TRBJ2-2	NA	CAWRGTLNTGELFF	TGTGCCTGGAGAGGGACTCTGAACACCGGGGAGCTGTTTTTT
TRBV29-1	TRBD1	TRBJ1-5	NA	CSVDTGGRDQPQHF	TGCAGCGTTGATACAGGGGGCCGCGATCAGCCCCAGCATTTT
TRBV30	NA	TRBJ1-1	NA	CAWSGLTTMNTEAFF	TGTGCCTGGAGTGGCCTGACGACCATGAACACTGAAGCTTTCTTT
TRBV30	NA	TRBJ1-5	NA	CALTEINGNQPQHF	TGTGCCCTGACTGAGATCAACGGCAATCAGCCCCAGCATTTT
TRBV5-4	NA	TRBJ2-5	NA	CASSLLGGLETQYF	TGTGCCAGCAGCTTGTTGGGGGGGCTAGAGACCCAGTACTTC
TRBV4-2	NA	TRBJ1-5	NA	CASSNGREQPQHF	TGTGCCAGCAGCAATGGGCGGGAGCAGCCCCAGCATTTT
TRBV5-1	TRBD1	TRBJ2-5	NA	CASTLTGPVETQYF	TGCGCCAGCACCTTGACAGGGCCGGTTGAGACCCAGTACTTC
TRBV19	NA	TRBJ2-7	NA	CASSKPNPGRSYEQYF	TGTGCCAGTAGTAAACCCAATCCGGGACGTTCCTACGAGCAGTACTTC
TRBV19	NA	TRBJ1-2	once	CASSMYPGNYGYTF	TGTGCCAGTAGTATGTATCCAGGGAACTATGGCTACACCTTC
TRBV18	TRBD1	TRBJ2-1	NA	CASSPGTGGYNEQFF	TGTGCCAGCTCACCAGGGACAGGGGGCTACAATGAGCAGTTCTTC
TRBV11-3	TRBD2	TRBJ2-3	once	CASGGYGDTQYF	TGTGCCTCGGGAGGGTATGGAGATACGCAGTATTTT
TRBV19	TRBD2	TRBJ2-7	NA	CATGTSGTYEQYF	TGTGCCACCGGGACTAGCGGAACCTACGAGCAGTACTTC
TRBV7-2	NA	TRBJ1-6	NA	CASSLKRSNSPLHF	TGTGCCAGCAGCTTAAAAAGGTCTAATTCACCCCTCCACTTT
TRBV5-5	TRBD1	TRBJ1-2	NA	CASSLRGRGDYGYTF	TGTGCCAGCAGCTTGCGGGGCAGGGGGGACTATGGCTACACCTTC
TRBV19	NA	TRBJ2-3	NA	CASRDSGFKGDTQYF	TGTGCCAGTAGGGACTCGGGCTTCAAGGGCGATACGCAGTATTTT